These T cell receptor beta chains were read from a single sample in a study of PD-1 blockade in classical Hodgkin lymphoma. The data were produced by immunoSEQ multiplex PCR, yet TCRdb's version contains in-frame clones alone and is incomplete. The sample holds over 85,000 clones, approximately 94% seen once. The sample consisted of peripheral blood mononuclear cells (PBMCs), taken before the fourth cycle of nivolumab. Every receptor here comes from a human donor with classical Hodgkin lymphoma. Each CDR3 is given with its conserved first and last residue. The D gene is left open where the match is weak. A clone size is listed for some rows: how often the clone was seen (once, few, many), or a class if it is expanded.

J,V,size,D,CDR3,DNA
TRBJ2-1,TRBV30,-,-,CAWSVAEEEFF,TGTGCCTGGAGTGTCGCGGAGGAGGAGTTCTTC
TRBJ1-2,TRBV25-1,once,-,CASSEGAYGYTF,TGTGCCAGCAGTGAGGGGGCCTATGGCTACACCTTC
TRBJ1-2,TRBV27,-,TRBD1,CASSLDRRVDGYTF,TGTGCCAGCAGCCTGGACAGGCGCGTCGATGGCTACACCTTC
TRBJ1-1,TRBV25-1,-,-,CASSKDVNTEAFF,TGTGCCAGCAGTAAGGATGTGAACACTGAAGCTTTCTTT
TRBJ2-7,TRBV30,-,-,CAWSGQAGYEQYF,TGTGCCTGGAGTGGACAGGCCGGCTACGAGCAGTACTTC
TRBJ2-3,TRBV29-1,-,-,CSFDSAAQYF,TGCAGCTTCGACAGTGCAGCGCAGTATTTT
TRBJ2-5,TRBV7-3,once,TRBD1,CASSARDRGLGETQYF,TGTGCCAGCAGCGCCCGGGACAGGGGATTGGGGGAGACCCAGTACTTC
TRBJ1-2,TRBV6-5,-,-,CASRAQGHSYTF,TGTGCCAGCAGGGCACAGGGTCATAGCTACACCTTC
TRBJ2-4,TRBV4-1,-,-,CASTSSQLPLAKNIQYF,TGCGCCAGCACTTCCAGTCAGCTCCCACTAGCCAAAAACATTCAGTACTTC
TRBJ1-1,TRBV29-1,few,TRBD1,CSVRQGEAFF,TGCAGCGTGCGACAGGGGGAAGCTTTCTTT
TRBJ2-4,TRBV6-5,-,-,CASSYSALTWADIQYF,TGTGCCAGCAGTTACTCTGCGCTGACTTGGGCGGACATTCAGTACTTC
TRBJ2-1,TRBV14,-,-,CASSQPPRREEFF,TGTGCCAGCAGCCAACCCCCAAGGCGGGAAGAGTTCTTC
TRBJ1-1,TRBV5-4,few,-,CASSLERQNTEAFF,TGTGCCAGCAGCTTGGAAAGGCAGAACACTGAAGCTTTCTTT
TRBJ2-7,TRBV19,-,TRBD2,CASSITGEREKAYEQYF,TGTGCCAGTAGTATTACGGGGGAGCGGGAGAAAGCCTACGAGCAGTACTTC
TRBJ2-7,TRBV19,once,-,CASTRQLSSYEQYF,TGTGCCAGTACGAGACAGTTAAGCTCCTACGAGCAGTACTTC
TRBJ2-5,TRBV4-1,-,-,CASSRGRYQETQYF,TGCGCCAGCAGCCGGGGGCGGTACCAAGAGACCCAGTACTTC
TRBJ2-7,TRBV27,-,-,CASSPSRGALLREQYF,TGTGCCAGCAGTCCCTCTAGGGGGGCGCTTTTACGCGAGCAGTACTTC
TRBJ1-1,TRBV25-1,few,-,CASSEFTGSMEAFF,TGTGCCAGCAGTGAATTTACCGGGAGCATGGAAGCTTTCTTT
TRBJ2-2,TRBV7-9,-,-,CASSDSDLLGVTGELFF,TGTGCCAGCAGCGACAGTGACCTTTTGGGAGTCACCGGGGAGCTGTTTTTT
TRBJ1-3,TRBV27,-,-,CASSFGRSGNTIYF,TGTGCCAGCAGTTTCGGTCGTTCTGGAAACACCATATATTTT
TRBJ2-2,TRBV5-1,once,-,CASSISGKNTGELFF,TGCGCCAGCAGCATTAGCGGAAAGAACACCGGGGAGCTGTTTTTT
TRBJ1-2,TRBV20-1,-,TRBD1,CSARQRQGALF,TGCAGTGCTAGACAGAGACAGGGAGCCCTCTTC
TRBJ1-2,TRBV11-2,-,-,CASSLDPGDYGYTF,TGTGCCAGCAGCTTAGATCCAGGGGACTATGGCTACACCTTC
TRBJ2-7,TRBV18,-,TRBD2,CASSQEGLLAVSYEQYF,TGTGCCAGCTCCCAGGAGGGGCTCCTAGCGGTGTCCTACGAGCAGTACTTC
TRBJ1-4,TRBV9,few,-,CASSVDGAQNEKLFF,TGTGCCAGCAGCGTAGATGGGGCCCAAAATGAAAAACTGTTTTTT
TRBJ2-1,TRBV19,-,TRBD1,CASSRTGGYDEQFF,TGTGCCAGTAGTAGGACAGGGGGGTATGATGAGCAGTTCTTC
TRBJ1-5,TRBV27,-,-,CASILRWGSNQPQHF,TGTGCCAGCATTTTAAGGTGGGGCAGCAATCAGCCCCAGCATTTT
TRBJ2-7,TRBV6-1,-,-,CASISHFDGAYEQYF,TGTGCCAGCATTTCTCATTTCGACGGAGCCTACGAGCAGTACTTC
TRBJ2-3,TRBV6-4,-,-,CASSRDFLSTDTQYF,TGTGCCAGCAGCCGGGACTTTTTGAGCACAGATACGCAGTATTTT
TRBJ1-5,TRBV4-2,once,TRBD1,CASRDRALGNQPQHF,TGTGCCAGCAGGGACAGGGCGTTAGGCAATCAGCCCCAGCATTTT
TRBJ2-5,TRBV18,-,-,CATIGGLQETQYF,TGTGCCACCATCGGGGGACTCCAAGAGACCCAGTACTTC
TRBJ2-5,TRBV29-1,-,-,CSVEVNPPETQYF,TGCAGCGTTGAAGTCAACCCCCCAGAGACCCAGTACTTC
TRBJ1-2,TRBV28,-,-,CASSSRRYLDGYTF,TGTGCCAGCAGTTCACGGCGGTATTTAGATGGCTACACCTTC
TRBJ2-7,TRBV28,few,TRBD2,CASSSTSGGFPSYEQYF,TGTGCCAGCAGTTCGACTAGCGGAGGCTTCCCCTCCTACGAGCAGTACTTC
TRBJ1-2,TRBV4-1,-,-,CASSQERRGSDGYTF,TGCGCCAGCAGCCAAGAGCGGAGGGGTTCCGATGGCTACACCTTC
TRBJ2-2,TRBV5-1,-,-,CASSSGTAANTGELFF,TGCGCCAGCAGCTCGGGGACTGCCGCAAACACCGGGGAGCTGTTTTTT
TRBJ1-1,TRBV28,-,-,CASSLPWDSEAFF,TGTGCCAGCAGTCTCCCCTGGGATAGTGAAGCTTTCTTT
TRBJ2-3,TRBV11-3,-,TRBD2,CASSLGGSYVSDTQYF,TGTGCCAGCAGCTTAGGCGGGAGCTATGTTTCAGATACGCAGTATTTT
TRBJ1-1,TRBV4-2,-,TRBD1,CASSQDLRDSRVFTPNTEAFF,TGTGCCAGCAGCCAAGATCTTCGGGACAGCAGGGTGTTTACCCCGAACACTGAAGCTTTCTTT